Described below is a single TCR beta chain sequence and its context. Those who participated ranged in age from roughly 18 to 95 years and resided in about two dozen US areas. The data stem from a study of blood T cell repertoires in COVID-19. Germline assignment: CDR1 SNHLY and CDR2 FYNNEI. CDR3 size: 12 residues. V lost 7 bases, J lost 10 bases, and 7 bases stayed unmatched. The method was immunoSEQ multiplex PCR; TCRdb's version includes in-frame clones alone and lacks a portion of them. The sample consists of roughly 170,000 clones, about 72% of them appearing once. The sequence was obtained from a woman aged 50 to 65 who had recovered from COVID-19. The sequenced material came from PBMCs or T cells enriched from blood (not recorded which). The J gene is TRBJ2-1, the V gene TRBV2; 7 bases align to TRBD1. CDR3 sequence reads: CASTFDREEQFF. As DNA, the CDR3 is TGTGCCAGCACATTTGACAGGGAAGAGCAGTTCTTC. Combining the CDR3 with reference TRBV2 and TRBJ2-1 gives the whole variable domain EPEVTQTPSHQVTQMGQEVILRCVPISNHLYFYWYRQILGQKVEFLVSFYNNEISEKSEIFDDQFSVERPDGSNFTLKIRSTKLEDSAMYFCASTFDREEQFFGPGTRLTVL.